The TCR beta chain described here comes from a study of T cell responses to AZD1222 COVID-19 vaccine. The repertoire was sequenced with immunoSEQ multiplex PCR; TCRdb's copy has only in-frame clones and lacks some. The data contain some 130,000 clones, 84% of them singletons. Sequencing used peripheral blood, obtained on day 0 of AZD1222 vaccination. The sequence came from an adult in good health.

CDR3 coding DNA: TGTGCCAGCATTCCGGGACCCTCCTTAAATCAGCCCCAGCATTTT. This gives the protein CASIPGPSLNQPQHF. V gene TRBV28 combines with J gene TRBJ1-5, with TRBD1 as a possible D gene (5 bases). The CDR3 length is 15 residues. Germline assignment: CDR1 MDHEN and CDR2 SYDVKM. V lost 7 bases and J lost 4, with 17 bases in between.